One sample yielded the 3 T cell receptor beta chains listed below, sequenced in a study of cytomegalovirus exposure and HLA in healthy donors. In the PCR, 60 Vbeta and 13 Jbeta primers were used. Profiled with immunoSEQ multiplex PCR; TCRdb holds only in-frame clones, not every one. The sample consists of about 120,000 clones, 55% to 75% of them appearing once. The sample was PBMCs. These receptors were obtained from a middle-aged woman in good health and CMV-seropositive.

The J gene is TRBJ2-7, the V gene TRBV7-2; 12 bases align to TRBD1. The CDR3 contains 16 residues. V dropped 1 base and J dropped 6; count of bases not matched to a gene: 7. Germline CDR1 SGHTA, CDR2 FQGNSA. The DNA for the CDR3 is TGTGCCAGCAGCTTAGTTTCCGGGACAGGGGGCCTCGAGCAGTACTTC. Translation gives CASSLVSGTGGLEQYF.

Written as DNA, the CDR3 is TGCGCCAGCAGCTTGGGACAGGGGCCGAACTACGAGCAGTACTTC. Translation: CASSLGQGPNYEQYF. V is TRBV5-1 and J is TRBJ2-7; 8 bases line up with TRBD1. Trimming removed 0 bases from V and 3 bases from J; junction bases left unmatched: 5. This CDR3 contains 15 residues. Germline-derived CDR1 and CDR2 are SGHRS and YFSETQ.

The CDR3 loop reads CSVEAEGSYEQYF. The DNA for the CDR3 is TGCAGCGTTGAAGCGGAGGGCTCCTACGAGCAGTACTTC. The rearrangement links TRBV29-1 to TRBJ2-7; D is possibly TRBD2 (6 bases). V was trimmed by 1 base and J by 0 bases, leaving 7 bases between them. CDR3 size: 13 residues. Germline V gene lookup returns CDR1 SQVTM and CDR2 ANQGSEA.